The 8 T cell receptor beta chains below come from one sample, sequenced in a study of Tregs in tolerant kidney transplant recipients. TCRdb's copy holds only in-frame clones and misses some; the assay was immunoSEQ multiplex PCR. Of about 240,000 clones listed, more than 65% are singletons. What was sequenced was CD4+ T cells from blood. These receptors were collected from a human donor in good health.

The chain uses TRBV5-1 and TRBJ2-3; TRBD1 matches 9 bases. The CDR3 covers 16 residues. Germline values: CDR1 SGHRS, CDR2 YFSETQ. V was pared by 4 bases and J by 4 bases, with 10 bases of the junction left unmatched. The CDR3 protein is CASSVGTGFIADTQYF. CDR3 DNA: TGCGCCAGCAGCGTTGGGACAGGGTTTATCGCAGATACGCAGTATTTT.

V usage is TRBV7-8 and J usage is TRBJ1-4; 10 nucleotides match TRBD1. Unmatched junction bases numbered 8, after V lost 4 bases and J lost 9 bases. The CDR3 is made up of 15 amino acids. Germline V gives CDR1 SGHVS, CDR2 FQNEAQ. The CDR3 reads CASSSQTGGEQKLFF. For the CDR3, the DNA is TGTGCCAGCAGCTCTCAGACAGGGGGCGAGCAAAAACTGTTTTTT.

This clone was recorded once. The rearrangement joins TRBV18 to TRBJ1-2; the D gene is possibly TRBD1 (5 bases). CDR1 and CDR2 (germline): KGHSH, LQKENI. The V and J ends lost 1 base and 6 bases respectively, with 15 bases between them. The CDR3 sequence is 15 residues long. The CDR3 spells CASSPQVGTDNGYTF. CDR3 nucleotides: TGTGCCAGCTCACCACAGGTCGGGACGGATAATGGCTACACCTTC. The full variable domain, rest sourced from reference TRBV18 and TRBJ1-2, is NAGVMQNPRHLVRRRGQEARLRCSPMKGHSHVYWYRQLPEEGLKFMVYLQKENIIDESGMPKERFSAEFPKEGPSILRIQQVVRGDSAAYFCASSPQVGTDNGYTFGSGTRLTVV.

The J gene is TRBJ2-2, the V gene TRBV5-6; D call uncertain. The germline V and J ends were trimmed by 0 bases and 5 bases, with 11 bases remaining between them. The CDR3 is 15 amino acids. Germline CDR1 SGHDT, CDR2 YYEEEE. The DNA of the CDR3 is TGTGCCAGCAGCTTGGCCCTCAGAGGTACCGGGGAGCTGTTTTTT. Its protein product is CASSLALRGTGELFF.

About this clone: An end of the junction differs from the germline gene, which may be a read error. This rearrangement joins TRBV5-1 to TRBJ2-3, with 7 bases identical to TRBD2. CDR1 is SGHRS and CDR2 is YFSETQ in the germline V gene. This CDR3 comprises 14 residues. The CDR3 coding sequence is TGCGTCAGCAGCTTGGAGCGGGAAGCGGATACGCAGTATTTT. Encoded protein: CVSSLEREADTQYF. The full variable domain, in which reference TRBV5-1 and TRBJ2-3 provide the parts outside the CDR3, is KAGVTQTPRYLIKTRGQQVTLSCSPISGHRSVSWYQQTPGQGLQFLFEYFSETQRNKGNFPGRFSGRQFSNSRSEMNVSTLELGDSALYLCVSSLEREADTQYFGPGTRLTVL.

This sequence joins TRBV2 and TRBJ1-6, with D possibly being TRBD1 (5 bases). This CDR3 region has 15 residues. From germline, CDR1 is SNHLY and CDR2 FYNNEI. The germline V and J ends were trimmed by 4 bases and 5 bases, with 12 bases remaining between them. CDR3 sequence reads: CASSGDLAHNSPLHF. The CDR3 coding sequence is TGTGCCAGCAGTGGGGACTTGGCCCATAATTCACCCCTCCACTTT.

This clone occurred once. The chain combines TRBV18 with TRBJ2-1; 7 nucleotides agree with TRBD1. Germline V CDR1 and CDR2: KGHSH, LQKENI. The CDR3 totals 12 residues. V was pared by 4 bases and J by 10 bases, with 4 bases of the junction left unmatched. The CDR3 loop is CASSLDRDEQFF. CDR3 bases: TGTGCCAGCTCACTCGACAGGGACGAGCAGTTCTTC.

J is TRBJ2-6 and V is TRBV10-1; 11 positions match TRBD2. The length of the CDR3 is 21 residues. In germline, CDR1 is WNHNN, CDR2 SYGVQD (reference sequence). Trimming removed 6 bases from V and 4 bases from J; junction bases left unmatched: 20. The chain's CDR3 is CASSDSQGLAGGPRGANVLTF. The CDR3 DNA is TGCGCCAGCAGCGATTCCCAGGGGTTAGCGGGAGGGCCTAGAGGGGCCAACGTCCTGACTTTC.